The 32 T cell receptor beta chains reported below all come from one sample, sequenced in a study of glioma-infiltrating T cells. Using RNA template, CDR3s of TCR alpha and beta were amplified with iRepertoire arm-PCR. TCRdb reprocessed the multiplex PCR reads via MiXCR and lists one record per CDR3 protein. The table shows 100,000 to 150,000 distinct CDR3 sequences, with roughly 23% occurring only once. Sequencing input: glioma tissue, nonneoplastic brain tissue, or PBMCs (not recorded which). The receptors come from a human donor with low-grade glioma or glioblastoma, undergoing nonglioma brain surgery, or in good health (not recorded which).

There are many counts of this clonotype. The chain uses TRBV19 and TRBJ2-5; 10 bases are a match to TRBD2. Unmatched junction bases numbered 6, after V lost 5 bases and J lost 3 bases. Germline-derived CDR1 and CDR2 are LNHDA and SQIVND (reference sequence). The length of the CDR3 is 15 residues. CDR3 bases: TGTGCCAGTAGTGAATTAGCGGGAGGAGAAGAGACCCAGTACTTC. It specifies CASSELAGGEETQYF.

As concerns this clonotype: This sequence may be a read error, since a much larger clone differs from it by one base. The CDR3 region has the DNA TGCGCCAGCAGCCAAGATTGGGTAGCGGGGAGGTATTACAATGAGCAGTTCTTC. This encodes CASSQDWVAGRYYNEQFF. This chain links TRBV4-1 with TRBJ2-1; 8 nucleotides align to TRBD2. In germline, CDR1 is MGHRA, CDR2 YSYEKL. V was clipped by 0 bases and J by 4 bases; unmatched bases: 11. There are 18 residues in the CDR3.

This clonotype was found many times. The rearrangement uses TRBV3-1 and TRBJ2-3; TRBD2 matches at 9 bases. Germline CDR1 LGHDT, CDR2 YNNKEL (reference sequence). The ends lost 0 bases at V and 2 bases at J; junction bases unmatched: 9. This CDR3 has 18 amino acids. The CDR3 region is CASSQDRRLAGITDTQYF. The DNA for the CDR3 is TGTGCCAGCAGCCAAGATCGGAGGCTAGCGGGGATCACAGATACGCAGTATTTT.

The chain recombines TRBV4-3 with TRBJ2-5, with D unresolved. The CDR3 spans 15 residues. Germline CDR1 LGHNA, CDR2 YSLEER. V dropped 1 base and J dropped 5 bases, with 14 bases sitting between them. CDR3 sequence (DNA): TGCGCCAGCAGCCAAGGCGACCAGGCATGGGAGACCCAGTACTTC. The encoded protein is CASSQGDQAWETQYF.

Concerning this clonotype: This may come from a read error, since a much larger clone is one base off. The chain employs TRBV6-2 or TRBV6-3 and TRBJ2-7; 8 nucleotides match TRBD2. The CDR3 runs 17 residues. Germline CDR1 and CDR2: MNHEY and SVGEGT. V was pared by 2 bases and J by 6 bases, with 15 bases of the junction left unmatched. CDR3 region: CASSYIGWGGGRVEQYF. CDR3 bases: TGTGCCAGCAGTTACATCGGGTGGGGCGGGGGGCGGGTCGAGCAGTACTTC.

This clonotype has a count of ten or more. The chain uses TRBV10-3 and TRBJ2-7, with TRBD1 identical over 8 bases. Germline CDR1 reads ENHRY; CDR2 reads SYGVKD. The V and J ends lost 0 bases and 2 bases, in that order; junction bases with no gene match: 9. The CDR3 has 17 amino acids. The CDR3 here is CAISESEGRGPTYEQYF. The CDR3 DNA follows: TGTGCCATCAGTGAGTCGGAGGGCAGGGGGCCCACCTACGAGCAGTACTTC.

This clonotype was found many times. This chain joins TRBV7-6 and TRBJ2-1, with 8 bases identical to TRBD2. The length of the CDR3 is 15 residues. The germline CDR1 and CDR2 sequences are SGHVS and FNYEAQ. V shed 5 bases and J 9 bases; nucleotides not matched to a gene: 12. The CDR3 DNA reads as TGTGCCAGCAGCGGAGAGCGGGGGACCAGGGGTGAGCAGTTCTTC. Translated, it gives CASSGERGTRGEQFF.

This clonotype was seen many times. The chain combines TRBV20-1 with TRBJ2-3; no definite D call. V was pared by 7 bases and J by 5 bases, with 4 bases between. Looked up from germline, CDR1 is DFQATT and CDR2 is SNEGSKA (reference sequence). The CDR3 runs 9 residues. CDR3 nucleotides: TGCAGTGGCGGAGATACGCAGTATTTT. Its protein is CSGGDTQYF.

The chain joins TRBV9 to TRBJ2-1; 8 positions match TRBD2. The V gene end was trimmed by 3 bases and the J gene end by 5 bases; junction bases not matched to a gene: 4. Germline V gives CDR1 SGDLS, CDR2 YYNGEE. CDR3 length: 14 residues. The CDR3 is CASSERESHNEQFF. Here the CDR3 DNA reads TGTGCCAGCAGCGAGCGGGAGTCCCACAATGAGCAGTTCTTC.

This clonotype was seen repeatedly, ten times or more. The chain recombines TRBV4-1 with TRBJ1-2; no clear D. Germline V gene lookup returns CDR1 MGHRA and CDR2 YSYEKL. The CDR3 covers 12 residues. V gave up 0 bases and J gave up 4 bases, with 3 bases separating them. CDR3 in DNA: TGCGCCAGCAGCCAAGAGGGCTATGGCTACACCTTC. Amino acids: CASSQEGYGYTF.

Regarding this clonotype: Being one base from a much bigger clone, this may be a read error. This chain connects TRBV24-1 to TRBJ2-2; weak D call: TRBD2 (6 bases). Germline V gene lookup returns CDR1 KGHDR and CDR2 SFDVKD. The CDR3 is 13 amino acids. The CDR3 DNA sequence: TGTGCCACAAGTAACAGGAACACCGGGGGGCTGTTTTTT. Translation: CATSNRNTGGLFF.

Many counts were recorded for this clonotype. V and J are TRBV20-1 and TRBJ1-1, with a weak D call TRBD1 (5 bases). The V end was cut by 5 bases, the J end by 0 bases, with 13 bases between. This CDR3 has 14 amino acids. CDR1 DFQATT and CDR2 SNEGSKA come from the germline V gene (reference sequence). CDR3 loop: CSAPPGGLNTEAFF. CDR3 nucleotide sequence: TGCAGTGCTCCACCGGGGGGATTGAACACTGAAGCTTTCTTT.

This clonotype was seen just once. This may be a read error: a much more frequent sequence differs by one nucleotide. This chain joins TRBV5-1 and TRBJ2-1; TRBD1 agrees at 8 bases. In germline, CDR1 is SGHRS, CDR2 YFSETQ. The CDR3 is 17 residues long. DNA for the CDR3: TGCGCCAGCAGCTTGGCACTGACGACAGGGGCCTACAATGATCAGTTCTTC. Protein product: CASSLALTTGAYNDQFF.

This clonotype was counted at least ten times. J is TRBJ1-2 and V is TRBV2; D perhaps matches TRBD1 (5 bases). CDR3 size: 13 residues. Trimming pared 9 bases from V and 0 bases from J, leaving 11 bases between. Germline V lookup: CDR1 SNHLY, CDR2 FYNNEI. The CDR3 region has the DNA TGTGCCAGGGGGGACGCGTCTAACTATGGCTACACCTTC. Encoded protein: CARGDASNYGYTF. The complete variable domain, with remaining parts taken from reference TRBV2 and TRBJ1-2, reads EPEVTQTPSHQVTQMGQEVILRCVPISNHLYFYWYRQILGQKVEFLVSFYNNEISEKSEIFDDQFSVERPDGSNFTLKIRSTKLEDSAMYFCARGDASNYGYTFGSGTRLTVV.

The chain links TRBV6-1 to TRBJ1-1, with D possibly being TRBD1 (5 bases). The CDR3 is 16 residues long. Germline V gene sequence: CDR1 MNHNS, CDR2 SASEGT. Trimming removed 11 bases from V and 11 bases from J, with 33 bases in between. This CDR3 is CARRPPGPGAGPAAFF. CDR3 nucleotides: TGTGCCCGCCGGCCCCCGGGGCCCGGGGCTGGCCCTGCCGCTTTCTTT.

Ten or more counts support this clonotype. The chain links TRBV7-2 to TRBJ2-7; 9 bases agree with TRBD1. Germline loops: CDR1 SGHTA, CDR2 FQGNSA. The CDR3 sequence is 16 residues long. Trimming removed 1 base from V and 1 base from J; junction bases left unmatched: 5. The CDR3 loop reads CASSLVGGQGSYEQYF. CDR3 coding DNA: TGTGCCAGCAGCTTAGTTGGGGGACAGGGTTCCTACGAGCAGTACTTC.

The chain recombines TRBV3-1 with TRBJ1-5; D is perhaps TRBD1 (5 bases). Germline-derived CDR1 and CDR2 are LGHDT and YNNKEL (reference sequence). The CDR3 has 15 amino acids. V shed 1 base and J shed 3 bases, with 10 bases lying between them. CDR3: CASSQAGTNNQPQHF. In DNA form, the CDR3 reads TGTGCCAGCAGCCAAGCGGGGACCAACAATCAGCCCCAGCATTTT.

This clonotype was seen at least ten times. The V gene is TRBV6-2 or TRBV6-3, the J gene TRBJ2-3; TRBD2 matches 16 bases. Germline-derived CDR1 and CDR2 are MNHEY and SVGEGT. The CDR3 length is 18 residues. The trim removed 4 bases at V and 6 bases at J, leaving 10 bases unmatched. The DNA for the CDR3 is TGTGCCAGCAGTTGGATTCCGGGACTAGCGGGAGGGGAGGATACGCAGTATTTT. This codes for CASSWIPGLAGGEDTQYF.

This clonotype occurred many times. The chain couples TRBV20-1 to TRBJ2-3, with 8 bases identical to TRBD2. The CDR3 contains 13 residues. Germline CDR1 DFQATT, CDR2 SNEGSKA (reference sequence). CDR3 in DNA: TGCAGCGAAGGACTAGCTTCATCAGATACGCAGTATTTT. Its protein is CSEGLASSDTQYF.

On this clonotype: A much larger clone differs by one base, so this may be a read error. The J gene is TRBJ2-7, the V gene TRBV2; D gene ambiguous. CDR3 length equals 13 residues. Germline loops: CDR1 SNHLY, CDR2 FYNNEI. The V gene lost 4 bases and the J gene lost 8 bases, with 15 bases spanning the gap. For the CDR3, the DNA is TGTGCCAGCAGTGGAGTCATGGGGATCCAGCAGTACTTC. Translation gives CASSGVMGIQQYF. Combining the CDR3 with reference TRBV2 and TRBJ2-7 gives the whole variable domain EPEVTQTPSHQVTQMGQEVILRCVPISNHLYFYWYRQILGQKVEFLVSFYNNEISEKSEIFDDQFSVERPDGSNFTLKIRSTKLEDSAMYFCASSGVMGIQQYFGPGTRLTVT.

This clonotype was counted ten times or more. The chain recombines TRBV12-5 with TRBJ2-5; weak D call: TRBD2 (6 bases). Germline loops: CDR1 LGHNT, CDR2 FRNRAP. V gave up 2 bases and J gave up 4 bases, with 17 bases separating them. The CDR3 is 16 residues long. The CDR3: CASGLRSGEPRETQYF. For the CDR3, the DNA is TGTGCTAGTGGTTTGAGGTCGGGAGAACCGAGAGAGACCCAGTACTTC.

This clonotype was observed many times. J is TRBJ2-7 and V is TRBV7-2, with D possibly TRBD2 on 7 matching bases. Germline V gene sequence: CDR1 SGHTA, CDR2 FQGNSA. CDR3 length: 17 residues. Trimming took 7 bases from V and 0 from J, leaving 22 bases between them. This chain's CDR3 is CASTPPGGPLLSYEQYF. The CDR3 nucleotides are TGTGCCAGCACCCCGCCGGGGGGCCCTCTCCTCTCCTACGAGCAGTACTTC.

A word on this clonotype: A much larger clone sits a single nucleotide away, making a read error possible. CDR3 sequence reads: CSVSVGTQYF. The CDR3 region has the DNA TGCAGCGTATCCGTGGGTACGCAGTATTTT. This chain uses TRBV29-1 with TRBJ2-3; no clear D. V was clipped by 6 bases and J by 8 bases, with 9 bases between them. The V gene's germline CDR1 is SQVTM and CDR2 ANQGSEA. The CDR3 is 10 amino acids.

Many counts were recorded for this clonotype. This chain connects TRBV6-1 to TRBJ1-2, with D hard to call. Germline-derived CDR1 and CDR2 are MNHNS and SASEGT. This CDR3 spans 12 amino acids. Deletions cut 6 bases from V and 2 bases from J, with 7 bases between. CDR3 loop: CASRGLNYGYTF. The CDR3 DNA is TGTGCCAGCAGGGGTCTCAACTATGGCTACACCTTC.

This clonotype showed up just a few times. The chain uses TRBV30 and TRBJ1-2; 8 bases line up with TRBD1. Germline lookup yields CDR1 GTSNPN and CDR2 SVGIG (reference sequence). This CDR3 has 15 residues. V lost 2 bases and J lost 1; bases outside the gene matches: 6. The CDR3 region is CAWSPTGGVNYGYTF. CDR3 coding DNA: TGTGCCTGGAGTCCAACAGGGGGGGTTAACTATGGCTACACCTTC. The full variable domain, in which reference TRBV30 and TRBJ1-2 provide the parts outside the CDR3, is SQTIHQWPATLVQPVGSPLSLECTVEGTSNPNLYWYRQAAGRGLQLLFYSVGIGQISSEVPQNLSASRPQDRQFILSSKKLLLSDSGFYLCAWSPTGGVNYGYTFGSGTRLTVV.

This clonotype was counted at least ten times. The rearrangement joins TRBV6-1 to TRBJ1-6; 10 bases agree with TRBD1. The CDR3 is made up of 15 amino acids. The germline V gene encodes CDR1 MNHNS and CDR2 SASEGT. V was clipped by 7 bases and J by 10 bases; unmatched bases: 10. The CDR3 region is CASNTPGQGISPLHF. The CDR3 DNA follows: TGTGCCAGCAATACCCCGGGACAGGGGATCTCACCCCTCCACTTT.

On this clonotype: A read error is possible here, since a much larger clone lies one base away. The chain recombines TRBV7-2 with TRBJ2-7; D gene ambiguous. CDR3 length equals 12 residues. From germline, CDR1 is SGHTA and CDR2 FQGNSA. Trimming cost V 11 bases and J 6 bases, with 17 bases left between them. CDR3 coding DNA: TGTGCCGCCTCCGGGCAGGTTCGCGAGCAGTACTTC. This codes for CAASGQVREQYF.

This clonotype was found many times. The chain recombines TRBV19 with TRBJ2-5; TRBD1 aligns across 10 bases. The germline V gene encodes CDR1 LNHDA and CDR2 SQIVND (reference sequence). J gave up 4 bases and V 6 bases, and 5 bases lay outside the gene matches. The CDR3 length is 14 residues. The DNA of the CDR3 is TGTGCCAGTAGCCTCGGGACAGGGGCAGAGACCCAGTACTTC. Protein sequence: CASSLGTGAETQYF. The full variable domain, with the rest looked up from reference TRBV19 and TRBJ2-5, is DGGITQSPKYLFRKEGQNVTLSCEQNLNHDAMYWYRQDPGQGLRLIYYSQIVNDFQKGDIAEGYSVSREKKESFPLTVTSAQKNPTAFYLCASSLGTGAETQYFGPGTRLLVL.

This clonotype was picked up a small number of times. A much more abundant neighbour one base away suggests this may be a read error. V and J are TRBV7-2 and TRBJ2-3; D is unclear. The CDR3 totals 11 residues. Germline CDR1 is SGHTA and CDR2 is FQGNSA. CDR3 loop: CASRLMDTQYF. The CDR3 DNA is TGTGCCAGCCGCTTAATGGATACGCAGTATTTT.

This clonotype was seen many times. The rearrangement links TRBV6-1 to TRBJ2-7; TRBD2 agrees at 7 bases. Germline values: CDR1 MNHNS, CDR2 SASEGT. The junction had 11 bases not matched to a gene; V was cut back by 9 bases and J by 3 bases. The CDR3 loop spans 14 amino acids. The CDR3 region has the DNA TGTGCCAGTGGTGTCGGCGGGAGAAACTACGAGCAGTACTTC. Its translation is CASGVGGRNYEQYF.

The sample holds many counts of this clonotype. This chain connects TRBV29-1 to TRBJ1-1; 8 bases fit TRBD1. V shed 3 bases, J shed 6 bases, and the junction held 9 bases outside the gene matches. The CDR3 contains 14 residues. Germline loops: CDR1 SQVTM, CDR2 ANQGSEA. The CDR3 region is CSVDRLQGASEAFF. The CDR3 region has the DNA TGCAGCGTTGATAGGTTGCAGGGGGCCTCTGAAGCTTTCTTT.

This clonotype was seen ten or more times. The DNA of the CDR3 is TGTGCCAGCAGAGGAATCGGCGATGAGCAGTTCTTC. Amino acids: CASRGIGDEQFF. V and J are TRBV6-1 and TRBJ2-1; D is uncertain. The germline CDR1 and CDR2 sequences are MNHNS and SASEGT. This CDR3 region has 12 residues. Trimming took 6 bases from V and 8 from J, leaving 11 bases between them.